These 2 T cell receptor beta chains were sequenced from one sample in a study of OX40 agonist ivuxolimab in advanced cancers. Sequenced by immunoSEQ multiplex PCR; TCRdb stores in-frame clones only, minus some. The sample yields some 77,000 clones, roughly 84% seen once. The sequences come from CD4+ or CD8+ T cells sorted from blood, collected in a trial of the OX40 agonist ivuxolimab. These receptors were taken from an adult with an advanced solid tumor such as melanoma, head and neck, liver or kidney cancer.

V and J are TRBV18 and TRBJ2-1; 10 bases map to TRBD2. Germline values: CDR1 KGHSH, CDR2 LQKENI. CDR3 length: 16 amino acids. J lost 4 bases, V lost 3 bases, and 6 bases had no gene match. CDR3 sequence (DNA): TGTGCCAGCTCACCCATAAGCGGGGGGGCGTACAATGAGCAGTTCTTC. As protein: CASSPISGGAYNEQFF.

J is TRBJ1-1 and V is TRBV11-3, with D uncertain. The germline CDR1 and CDR2 sequences are SGHNT and YENEEA. Trimming stripped 6 bases from V and 1 base from J, with 12 bases between. This CDR3 has 14 residues. The CDR3 protein is CASSQMTGNTEAFF. CDR3 coding DNA: TGTGCCAGCAGTCAAATGACGGGGAACACTGAAGCTTTCTTT. The variable domain in full, with the rest retrieved from reference TRBV11-3 and TRBJ1-1, is EAGVVQSPRYKIIEKKQPVAFWCNPISGHNTLYWYLQNLGQGPELLIRYENEEAVDDSQLPKDRFSAERLKGVDSTLKIQPAELGDSAVYLCASSQMTGNTEAFFGQGTRLTVV.